The 28 T cell receptor beta chains in this list originate from one sample, sequenced in a study of Ad26.COV2.S vaccination and SARS-CoV-2 variants (dated by TCRdb to the early 2020s). Receptors were amplified or captured by the immunoSEQ multiplex PCR assay. Here the immuneACCESS table is served through TCRdb, limited to in-frame sequences with V and J called. Missing clones are a known gap in these copies; in checked studies unresolved V genes cover under half, and the rest lacks a known reason. The sample profile shows 300,000 to 400,000 clones; approximately 85% of them were found once. The ten largest make up 2.5% to 3.5% of the sample. According to the study, the label for this sample's treatment or condition signals: around 19 received Ad26.COV2.S at low or high dose, single or two shots; roughly 5 received placebo; per-sample allocation not given. Repertoires of vaccine and placebo recipients were sequenced from samples collected on day 63 after the first injection.

This material consisted of peripheral blood, taken in a trial of Ad26.COV2.S vaccine versus placebo. The source of these receptors is a person aged 18-60 years who received the Ad26.COV2.S COVID-19 vaccine or a placebo.

The chain couples TRBV6-5 to TRBJ1-2, with D possibly being TRBD1 (5 bases). The CDR3 runs 16 residues. CDR1 is MNHEY, CDR2 SVGAGI, per germline. Trimming cost V 4 bases and J 7 bases, with 22 bases left between them. Here the CDR3 reads CASSFTTASLPGGYTF. CDR3 DNA: TGTGCCAGCAGTTTCACGACAGCCTCTCTTCCGGGTGGCTACACCTTC.

The rearrangement joins TRBV13 to TRBJ2-3; the D is unclear. Germline V lookup: CDR1 PRHDT, CDR2 FYEKMQ (reference sequence). V lost 2 bases and J lost 2, with 11 bases in between. The CDR3 spans 15 residues. The DNA of the CDR3 is TGTGCCAGCAGCTTAACCAACAAGGCCACAGATACGCAGTATTTT. It encodes CASSLTNKATDTQYF.

The chain recombines TRBV6-5 with TRBJ2-7, with a possible D match to TRBD2 (5 bases). Germline values: CDR1 MNHEY, CDR2 SVGAGI. V was clipped by 6 bases and J by 4 bases, with 16 bases between them. The CDR3 contains 14 residues. This CDR3 reads CASSRGILSYEQYF. The CDR3 region has the DNA TGTGCCAGCAGCCGAGGGATCCTTTCTTACGAGCAGTACTTC.

This chain uses TRBV4-3 with TRBJ2-3, with D perhaps being TRBD1 or TRBD2 (5 bases each). Germline CDR1 reads LGHNA; CDR2 reads YSLEER. The CDR3 extends over 14 amino acids. V lost 3 bases to trimming and J lost 4 bases, with 11 bases between them. DNA of the CDR3: TGCGCCAGCAGCCAGGGTTTGGGGGCAGATACGCAGTATTTT. Its translation: CASSQGLGADTQYF.

V usage is TRBV3-1 (or the pseudogene TRBV3-2) and J usage is TRBJ2-1; 9 positions match TRBD2. CDR1 and CDR2 (germline): LGHDT, YNNKEL (reference sequence). The CDR3 consists of 15 residues. Unmatched junction bases numbered 8, after V lost 3 bases and J lost 8 bases. DNA for the CDR3: TGTGCCAGCAGCCAGCTTCTAGCGGGGCGAGATGAGCAGTTCTTC. Translating gives CASSQLLAGRDEQFF.

The chain recombines TRBV10-1 with TRBJ2-1, with TRBD2 matching 7 bases. The CDR3 contains 16 residues. V shed 2 bases and J 0 bases; nucleotides not matched to a gene: 4. From germline, CDR1 is WNHNN and CDR2 SYGVQD (reference sequence). CDR3 sequence: CASSEIGGSSYNEQFF. CDR3 sequence (DNA): TGCGCCAGCAGTGAGATAGGCGGGAGCTCCTACAATGAGCAGTTCTTC.

The chain carries TRBV12-5 and TRBJ2-5, with 12 bases identical to TRBD1. V was clipped by 7 bases and J by 5 bases; unmatched bases: 14. Per the germline V gene, CDR1 is LGHNT and CDR2 is FRNRAP. The CDR3 is 17 residues long. CDR3 nucleotide sequence: TGTGCTAGTGCTAAAGGGACAGGGGGCTTTGAGAGTGAGACCCAGTACTTC. Protein: CASAKGTGGFESETQYF.

This chain connects TRBV3-1 (or the pseudogene TRBV3-2) to TRBJ1-2, with TRBD1 identical over 12 bases. Germline V gene sequence: CDR1 LGHDT, CDR2 YNNKEL (reference sequence). The ends lost 4 bases at V and 6 bases at J; junction bases unmatched: 3. CDR3 length equals 14 residues. Here the CDR3 DNA reads TGTGCCAGCAGCCGGGGGACAGGGGGCGATGGCTACACCTTC. This gives the protein CASSRGTGGDGYTF.

The rearrangement joins TRBV18 to TRBJ1-1; a weak D match, TRBD1 (6 bases). The germline CDR1 and CDR2 sequences are KGHSH and LQKENI. CDR3 length: 16 residues. The germline V and J ends were trimmed by 3 bases and 3 bases, with 17 bases remaining between them. This CDR3 reads CASSPAGALTDTEAFF. DNA of the CDR3: TGTGCCAGCTCACCTGCGGGGGCACTCACAGACACTGAAGCTTTCTTT.

The chain recombines TRBV3-1 (or the pseudogene TRBV3-2) with TRBJ1-3; weak D call: TRBD1 (5 bases). The germline V and J ends were trimmed by 1 base and 0 bases, with 13 bases remaining between them. This CDR3 contains 17 residues. CDR1 is LGHDT and CDR2 is YNNKEL in the germline V gene (reference sequence). CDR3 coding DNA: TGTGCCAGCAGCCAAGTGGCGGGGGGGAGCTCTGGAAACACCATATATTTT. Amino acids: CASSQVAGGSSGNTIYF.

Remarks on this clone: At one of its ends the junction is not consistent with the germline gene, which may arise from a read error. The chain employs TRBV11-3 and TRBJ2-2; TRBD1 might be the D (6 bases). CDR1 and CDR2 from the germline V gene are SGHNT and YENEEA. This CDR3 region has 16 residues. DNA for the CDR3: TGTGCCAGCAGCTTATTAGTAGGGGGAGACCACGGGAAGCTGTTTTTT. Its translation is CASSLLVGGDHGKLFF.

Remarks on this clone: Other nucleotide sequences from this sample produce the same CDR3. The genes are TRBV19 and TRBJ1-5, with D uncertain. This CDR3 spans 13 amino acids. Trimming took 6 bases from V and 4 from J, leaving 10 bases between them. Germline-derived CDR1 and CDR2 are LNHDA and SQIVND (reference sequence). As DNA, the CDR3 is TGTGCCAGTAGCCCGGACTTTAATCAGCCCCAGCATTTT. This encodes CASSPDFNQPQHF.

The chain combines TRBV4-1 with TRBJ2-1; the match to TRBD2 covers 8 bases. Trimming took 6 bases from V and 3 from J; bases not matched to a gene: 4. Germline V CDR1 and CDR2: MGHRA, YSYEKL. This CDR3 region has 14 residues. In DNA form, the CDR3 reads TGCGCCAGCAGTTCGGGGGGGGGCTACAATGAGCAGTTCTTC. Its translation is CASSSGGGYNEQFF.

The chain recombines TRBV29-1 with TRBJ2-7, with 8 bases matching TRBD1. The CDR3 is made up of 13 amino acids. Germline lookup yields CDR1 SQVTM and CDR2 ANQGSEA. V lost 7 bases, J lost 2 bases, and 7 bases stayed unmatched. The CDR3 coding sequence is TGCAGCGCACAGGACAGGGTGACCTACGAGCAGTACTTC. It codes for CSAQDRVTYEQYF.

The chain uses TRBV15 and TRBJ2-7; TRBD2 matches 8 bases. The CDR3 has 15 amino acids. Germline CDR1 LNHNV, CDR2 YYDKDF (reference sequence). V was clipped by 1 base and J by 2 bases; unmatched bases: 4. This CDR3 is CATSRVRRGAYEQYF. The CDR3 coding sequence is TGTGCCACCAGCAGAGTAAGGCGGGGGGCCTACGAGCAGTACTTC.

The chain uses TRBV5-4 and TRBJ2-3, with no clear D. V lost 3 bases, J lost 5 bases, and 10 bases lay in between. This CDR3 has 13 amino acids. CDR1 is SGHNT, CDR2 YYREEE, per germline (reference sequence). This CDR3 reads CASSSGFEDTQYF. CDR3 DNA: TGTGCCAGCAGCTCCGGGTTCGAAGATACGCAGTATTTT.

This chain connects TRBV7-9 to TRBJ1-1; D is unclear. V was pared by 1 base and J by 7 bases, with 10 bases between. Germline V gene data show CDR1 as SEHNR and CDR2 as FQNEAQ (reference sequence). The CDR3 consists of 13 residues. The CDR3 bases are TGTGCCAGCAGCTTAGACCGCTGGGGTGAAGCTTTCTTT. Translated, it gives CASSLDRWGEAFF.

The rearrangement joins TRBV5-1 to TRBJ2-7, with 8 bases matching TRBD1. J gave up 6 bases and V 0 bases, and 5 bases lay outside the gene matches. Germline V lookup: CDR1 SGHRS, CDR2 YFSETQ. CDR3 length: 14 residues. The CDR3 sequence is CASSLVPGQAEQYF. CDR3 in DNA: TGCGCCAGCAGCTTGGTCCCGGGACAGGCCGAGCAGTACTTC. Looking up the rest from reference TRBV5-1 and TRBJ2-7 gives the full variable domain: KAGVTQTPRYLIKTRGQQVTLSCSPISGHRSVSWYQQTPGQGLQFLFEYFSETQRNKGNFPGRFSGRQFSNSRSEMNVSTLELGDSALYLCASSLVPGQAEQYFGPGTRLTVT.

The V gene is TRBV11-2, the J gene TRBJ1-1; TRBD1 might be the D (5 bases). Germline loops: CDR1 SGHAT, CDR2 FQNNGV. V lost 1 base to trimming and J lost 5 bases, with 11 bases between them. This CDR3 contains 14 residues. The CDR3 DNA sequence: TGTGCCAGCAGCTTAGTAACAGGTCCTACTGAAGCTTTCTTT. Its translation: CASSLVTGPTEAFF.

The chain has TRBV5-1 and TRBJ2-5; 7 bases are a match to TRBD2. Germline CDR1 reads SGHRS; CDR2 reads YFSETQ. CDR3 length: 19 residues. Trimming removed 0 bases from V and 5 bases from J; junction bases left unmatched: 19. The CDR3 coding sequence is TGCGCCAGCAGCTTGGCCAGGATAGGAGCGGGGCAACTTAGGGAGACCCAGTACTTC. It is translated as CASSLARIGAGQLRETQYF.

The chain couples TRBV7-2 to TRBJ2-7, with 8 nucleotides matching TRBD1. Trimming removed 8 bases from V and 1 base from J; junction bases left unmatched: 10. The germline V gene has CDR1 SGHTA and CDR2 FQGNSA. CDR3 size: 15 residues. The CDR3 spells CASGTGQVLSYEQYF. Here the CDR3 DNA reads TGTGCCAGCGGAACGGGACAGGTCCTGTCCTACGAGCAGTACTTC.

The chain employs TRBV5-1 and TRBJ2-7; a possible D gene is TRBD2 (6 bases). Looked up from germline, CDR1 is SGHRS and CDR2 is YFSETQ. CDR3 length equals 14 residues. Trimming left V 0 bases short and J 5 bases short, with 12 bases between. CDR3 nucleotide sequence: TGCGCCAGCAGCTTGGCCACTAGCAGCCACGAGCAGTACTTC. Amino acids: CASSLATSSHEQYF.

The chain links TRBV6-2 or TRBV6-3 to TRBJ1-6; tentatively, D is TRBD1 (5 bases). Germline-derived CDR1 and CDR2 are MNHEY and SVGEGT. Trimming took off 5 bases at V and 7 bases at J, with 12 bases between the two ends. This CDR3 has 14 residues. The DNA for the CDR3 is TGTGCCAGCAGTGCCCAGACAGCCAATTCACCCCTCCACTTT. Protein: CASSAQTANSPLHF.

The rearrangement links TRBV10-1 to TRBJ1-1; weak D call: TRBD1 (5 bases). V dropped 4 bases and J dropped 5 bases, with 17 bases sitting between them. The CDR3 length is 15 residues. Germline V CDR1 and CDR2: WNHNN, SYGVQD (reference sequence). CDR3 nucleotides: TGCGCCAGCAGTGCCCTGTCAGGGACTACAACTGAAGCTTTCTTT. Translation gives CASSALSGTTTEAFF.

The rearrangement links TRBV28 to TRBJ2-2; tentative D call: TRBD1 (6 bases). Germline V gene lookup returns CDR1 MDHEN and CDR2 SYDVKM. CDR3 length: 14 amino acids. The germline V and J ends were trimmed by 3 bases and 6 bases, with 11 bases remaining between them. The CDR3 reads CASSLLRGAGELFF. CDR3 nucleotide sequence: TGTGCCAGCAGTTTGCTCAGGGGTGCCGGGGAGCTGTTTTTT.

V usage is TRBV6-6 and J usage is TRBJ2-2; D is unclear. This CDR3 region has 16 residues. V shed 3 bases and J shed 6 bases, with 17 bases lying between them. Germline loops: CDR1 MNHNY, CDR2 SVGAGI (reference sequence). The CDR3 sequence: CASSYIIGSMAGELFF. The CDR3 DNA reads as TGTGCCAGCAGTTATATTATCGGCAGTATGGCCGGGGAGCTGTTTTTT.

The chain uses TRBV30 and TRBJ1-4, with TRBD1 as a possible D gene (5 bases). Germline CDR1 and CDR2: GTSNPN and SVGIG (reference sequence). The CDR3 runs 15 residues. V was trimmed by 0 bases and J by 2 bases, leaving 10 bases between them. In DNA form, the CDR3 reads TGTGCCTGGAGTGTTGGGGGATTCACTAATGAAAAACTGTTTTTT. It translates to CAWSVGGFTNEKLFF.

J is TRBJ2-5 and V is TRBV7-2; 7 bases line up with TRBD2. The CDR3 contains 17 residues. Per the germline V gene, CDR1 is SGHTA and CDR2 is FQGNSA. V lost 5 bases to trimming and J lost 0 bases; unmatched junction nucleotides: 12. The CDR3 sequence: CASSIKRLAEYQETQYF. The CDR3 DNA sequence: TGTGCCAGCAGCATAAAAAGACTAGCTGAGTACCAAGAGACCCAGTACTTC.